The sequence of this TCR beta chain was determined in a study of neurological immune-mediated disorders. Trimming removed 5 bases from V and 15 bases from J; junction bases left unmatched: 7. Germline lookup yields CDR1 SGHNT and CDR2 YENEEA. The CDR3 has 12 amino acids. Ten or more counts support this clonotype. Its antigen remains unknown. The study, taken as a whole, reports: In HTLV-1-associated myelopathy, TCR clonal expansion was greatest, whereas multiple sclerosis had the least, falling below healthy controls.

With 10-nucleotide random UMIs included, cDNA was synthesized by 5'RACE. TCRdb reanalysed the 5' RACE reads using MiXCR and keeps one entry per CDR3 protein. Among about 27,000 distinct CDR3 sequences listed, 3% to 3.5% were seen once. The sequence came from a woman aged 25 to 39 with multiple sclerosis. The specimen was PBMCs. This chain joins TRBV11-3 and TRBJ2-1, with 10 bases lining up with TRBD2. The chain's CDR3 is CASSPPSGSRFF. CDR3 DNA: TGTGCCAGCAGCCCCCCTAGCGGGAGTAGGTTCTTC.